Listed below are T cell receptor beta chains from one sample, sequenced in a study of blood T cell repertoires in COVID-19. Some clones are missing from TCRdb's copy, which holds only in-frame ones; the method was immunoSEQ multiplex PCR. The sample has about 130,000 clones; 85% to 90% are singletons. The specimen sequenced was peripheral blood. These receptors all stem from a man between 65 and 85 years old with active COVID-19. CDR3s include the opening cysteine and the closing phenylalanine or tryptophan. Each record gives: D gene, J gene, CDR3 length, clone size, V gene, CDR3 protein, CDR3 DNA. A D gene is named only where the DNA matches it firmly. Clone size is stated in some rows and not others, as once, few, many or a class when expanded.

d_call: NA
j_call: TRBJ2-7
cdr3_length: 12
clone_size: few
v_call: TRBV29-1
cdr3_aa: CSGGGGSYEQYF
cdr3_nt: TGCAGCGGGGGTGGAGGCTCCTACGAGCAGTACTTC

d_call: TRBD1
j_call: TRBJ2-7
cdr3_length: 14
clone_size: few
v_call: TRBV27
cdr3_aa: CASGHSGTGYEQYF
cdr3_nt: TGTGCCAGCGGCCACTCCGGGACAGGGTACGAGCAGTACTTC

d_call: NA
j_call: TRBJ2-6
cdr3_length: 15
clone_size: NA
v_call: TRBV9
cdr3_aa: CASSAENPGANVLTF
cdr3_nt: TGTGCCAGCAGCGCAGAAAACCCCGGGGCCAACGTCCTGACTTTC

d_call: NA
j_call: TRBJ1-2
cdr3_length: 12
clone_size: NA
v_call: TRBV29-1
cdr3_aa: CSVDRGAYGYTF
cdr3_nt: TGCAGCGTTGACAGGGGAGCCTATGGCTACACCTTC

d_call: TRBD1
j_call: TRBJ2-5
cdr3_length: 11
clone_size: NA
v_call: TRBV6-5
cdr3_aa: CASSPGQAQYF
cdr3_nt: TGTGCCAGCAGTCCCGGACAGGCCCAGTACTTC

d_call: TRBD1
j_call: TRBJ2-7
cdr3_length: 13
clone_size: NA
v_call: TRBV12-3/TRBV12-4
cdr3_aa: CASSTDRAYEQYF
cdr3_nt: TGTGCCAGCAGCACGGACAGGGCCTACGAGCAGTACTTC

d_call: TRBD1
j_call: TRBJ1-5
cdr3_length: 15
clone_size: NA
v_call: TRBV5-1
cdr3_aa: CASSLGGQGDQPQHF
cdr3_nt: TGCGCCAGCAGCTTGGGTGGGCAGGGGGACCAGCCCCAGCATTTT

d_call: TRBD2
j_call: TRBJ2-7
cdr3_length: 20
clone_size: NA
v_call: TRBV4-3
cdr3_aa: CASSRGRAGEVSGGAYEQYF
cdr3_nt: TGCGCCAGCAGCCGCGGCAGGGCGGGAGAGGTCTCCGGAGGGGCCTACGAGCAGTACTTC

d_call: TRBD2
j_call: TRBJ2-3
cdr3_length: 16
clone_size: NA
v_call: TRBV4-3
cdr3_aa: CASSQYGTSSADTQYF
cdr3_nt: TGCGCCAGCAGCCAATACGGGACTAGCAGCGCCGATACGCAGTATTTT

d_call: NA
j_call: TRBJ2-2
cdr3_length: 15
clone_size: NA
v_call: TRBV7-3
cdr3_aa: CASSLTPTSSGELFF
cdr3_nt: TGTGCCAGCAGCTTAACCCCCACTAGTTCCGGGGAGCTGTTTTTT

d_call: NA
j_call: TRBJ1-3
cdr3_length: 14
clone_size: NA
v_call: TRBV27
cdr3_aa: CASSPGFSGNTIYF
cdr3_nt: TGTGCCAGCAGCCCAGGGTTCTCTGGAAACACCATATATTTT

d_call: TRBD2
j_call: TRBJ2-3
cdr3_length: 16
clone_size: NA
v_call: TRBV5-6
cdr3_aa: CASSLGSSGRVNTQYF
cdr3_nt: TGTGCCAGCAGCTTAGGATCTAGCGGGAGGGTGAATACGCAGTATTTT

d_call: TRBD2
j_call: TRBJ2-3
cdr3_length: 16
clone_size: NA
v_call: TRBV11-2
cdr3_aa: CASSLGLAGRTDTQYF
cdr3_nt: TGTGCCAGCAGCTTGGGACTAGCGGGACGCACAGATACGCAGTATTTT

d_call: TRBD1
j_call: TRBJ1-4
cdr3_length: 16
clone_size: NA
v_call: TRBV6-2/TRBV6-3
cdr3_aa: CASSFGQGMANEKLFF
cdr3_nt: TGTGCCAGCAGTTTCGGACAGGGGATGGCTAATGAAAAACTGTTTTTT